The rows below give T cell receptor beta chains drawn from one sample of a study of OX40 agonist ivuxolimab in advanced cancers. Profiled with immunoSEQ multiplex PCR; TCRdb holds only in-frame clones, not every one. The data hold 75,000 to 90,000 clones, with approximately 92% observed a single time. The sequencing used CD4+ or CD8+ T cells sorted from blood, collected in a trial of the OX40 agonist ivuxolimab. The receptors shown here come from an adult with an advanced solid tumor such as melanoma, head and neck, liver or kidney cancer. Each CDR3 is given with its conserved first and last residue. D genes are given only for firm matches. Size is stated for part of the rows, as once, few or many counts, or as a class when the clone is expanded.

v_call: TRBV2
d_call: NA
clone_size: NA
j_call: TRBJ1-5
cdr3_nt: TGTGCCAGCAGTGAATTCGCAGGGGCTTCTCAGCCCCAGCATTTT
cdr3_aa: CASSEFAGASQPQHF

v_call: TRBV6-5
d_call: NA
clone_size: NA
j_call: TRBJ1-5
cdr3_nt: TGTGCCAGCAGCGGCAGGGGCTACAATCAGCCCCAGCATTTT
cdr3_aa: CASSGRGYNQPQHF

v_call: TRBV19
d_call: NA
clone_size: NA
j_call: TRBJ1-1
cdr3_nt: TGTGCCAGTAGTATGAGTTCCCGAAACACTGAAGCTTTCTTT
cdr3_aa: CASSMSSRNTEAFF

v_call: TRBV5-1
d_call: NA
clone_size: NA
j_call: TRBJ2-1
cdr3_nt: TGCGCCAGCAGCATAAGGGGTGCCTTAAACAATGAGCAGTTCTTC
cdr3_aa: CASSIRGALNNEQFF

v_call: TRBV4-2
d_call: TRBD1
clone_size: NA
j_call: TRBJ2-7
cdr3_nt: TGTGCCAGCAGCCCCGGACAGGGGAACTTTGGCGAGCAGTACTTC
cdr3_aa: CASSPGQGNFGEQYF

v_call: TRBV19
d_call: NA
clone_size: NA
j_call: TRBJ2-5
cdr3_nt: TGTGCCAGTAGTCGGGACTCTCCGACCCAGACCCAGTACTTC
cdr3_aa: CASSRDSPTQTQYF

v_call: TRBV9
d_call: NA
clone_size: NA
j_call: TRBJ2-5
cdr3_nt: TGTGCCAGCAGCGTATCGGGCGCTAGAGGCCAAGAGACCCAGTACTTC
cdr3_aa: CASSVSGARGQETQYF

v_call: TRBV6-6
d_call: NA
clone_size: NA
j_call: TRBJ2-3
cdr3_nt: TGTGCCAGCAGTATCGGGCGGCAGGGCTGGTGGGATACGCAGTATTTT
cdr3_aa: CASSIGRQGWWDTQYF

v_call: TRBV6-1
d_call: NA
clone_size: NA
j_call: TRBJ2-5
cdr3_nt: TGTGCCAGCAGCCCCAGAGCGGACCAAGAGACCCAGTACTTC
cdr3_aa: CASSPRADQETQYF

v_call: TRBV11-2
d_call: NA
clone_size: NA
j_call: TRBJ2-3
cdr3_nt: TGTGCCAGCAGCTTGGTTAATCCCACAGATACGCAGTATTTT
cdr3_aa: CASSLVNPTDTQYF

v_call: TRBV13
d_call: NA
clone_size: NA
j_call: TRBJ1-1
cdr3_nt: TGTGCCAGCAGCTCGAAGGGGGTTCTAAACACTGAAGCTTTCTTT
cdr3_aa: CASSSKGVLNTEAFF

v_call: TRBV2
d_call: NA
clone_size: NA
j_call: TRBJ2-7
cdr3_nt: TGTGCCAGCAGGGTTTTCGAGCAGTACTTC
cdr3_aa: CASRVFEQYF

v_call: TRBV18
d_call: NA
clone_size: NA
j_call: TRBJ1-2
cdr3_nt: TGTGCCAGCTCACCATCAGGGCCTTATTTCACCTTC
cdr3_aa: CASSPSGPYFTF

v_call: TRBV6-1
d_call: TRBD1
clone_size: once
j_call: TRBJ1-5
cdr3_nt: TGTGCCAGCAGTATCGGACAGGGGAATCAGCCCCAGCATTTT
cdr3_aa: CASSIGQGNQPQHF

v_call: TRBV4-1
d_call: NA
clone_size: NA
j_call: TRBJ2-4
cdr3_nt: TGCGCCAGCAGCCAAGAAAGAGGGGAACGTGTTGGGGCCAAAAACATTCAGTACTTC
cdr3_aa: CASSQERGERVGAKNIQYF

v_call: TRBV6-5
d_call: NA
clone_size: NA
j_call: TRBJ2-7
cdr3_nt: TGTGCCAGCAGCCAAAGTCGATCGCACTACGAGCAGTACTTC
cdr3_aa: CASSQSRSHYEQYF

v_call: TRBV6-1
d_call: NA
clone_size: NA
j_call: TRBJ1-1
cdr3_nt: TGTGCCACCAGGGCGTCGGGCAGAGCTTTCTTT
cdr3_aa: CATRASGRAFF

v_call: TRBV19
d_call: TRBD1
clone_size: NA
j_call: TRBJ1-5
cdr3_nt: TGTGCCAGTAGTAGAGGGGGCTCGGGGGTCAATCAGCCCCAGCATTTT
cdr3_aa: CASSRGGSGVNQPQHF

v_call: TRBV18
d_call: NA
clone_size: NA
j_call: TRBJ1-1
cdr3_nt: TGTGCCAGCTCACCACCGAACTCGGGGAGGGGCCCTGAAGCTTTCTTT
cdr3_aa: CASSPPNSGRGPEAFF

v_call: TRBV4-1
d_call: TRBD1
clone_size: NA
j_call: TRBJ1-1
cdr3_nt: TGCGCCAGCAGCTACCGCCCACAGGGGCCGAACACTGAAGCTTTCTTT
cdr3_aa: CASSYRPQGPNTEAFF

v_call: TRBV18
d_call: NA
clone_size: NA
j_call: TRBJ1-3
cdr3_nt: TGTGCCAGCTCACCGACCAGGGGAACGTCTGGAAACACCATATATTTT
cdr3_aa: CASSPTRGTSGNTIYF

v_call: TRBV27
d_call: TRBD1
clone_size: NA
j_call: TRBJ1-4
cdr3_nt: TGTGCCAGCAGTGACAGGGGGACTAATGAAAAACTGTTTTTT
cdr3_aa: CASSDRGTNEKLFF

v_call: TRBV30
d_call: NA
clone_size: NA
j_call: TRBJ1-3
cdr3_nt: TGTGCCTGGAACGGGGTCACCGGAGGGACCATATATTTT
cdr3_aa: CAWNGVTGGTIYF

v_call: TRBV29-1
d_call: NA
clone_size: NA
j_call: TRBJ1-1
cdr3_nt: TGCAGCGTCATAGGCCTGAACACTGAAGCTTTCTTT
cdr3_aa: CSVIGLNTEAFF

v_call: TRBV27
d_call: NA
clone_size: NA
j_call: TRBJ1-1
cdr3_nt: TGTGCCAGCCGGGGGGATCACACTGAAGCTTTCTTT
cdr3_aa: CASRGDHTEAFF

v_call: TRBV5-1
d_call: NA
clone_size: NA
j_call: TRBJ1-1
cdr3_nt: TGCGCCAGCAGCTTGATTAGGAGGGGACCGAACACTGAAGCTTTCTTT
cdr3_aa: CASSLIRRGPNTEAFF

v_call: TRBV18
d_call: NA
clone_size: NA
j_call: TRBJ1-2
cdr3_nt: TGTGCCAGCTCACCCGCAGGACTAACCTATGGCTACACCTTC
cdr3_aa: CASSPAGLTYGYTF

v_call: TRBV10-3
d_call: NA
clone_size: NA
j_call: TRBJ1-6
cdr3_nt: TGTGCCATCAGTGAGAGGGAGAGCTCCTATAATTCACCCCTCCACTTT
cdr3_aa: CAISERESSYNSPLHF

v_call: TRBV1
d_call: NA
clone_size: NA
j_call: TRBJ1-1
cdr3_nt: TGCACCAGCAGACGATCCGGGGACAGGCTAACTGAAGCTTTCTTT
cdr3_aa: CTSRRSGDRLTEAFF

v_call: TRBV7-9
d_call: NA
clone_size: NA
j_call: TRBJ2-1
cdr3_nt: TGTGCCAGCAGCTTCCAGATGTACAATGAGCAGTTCTTC
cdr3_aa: CASSFQMYNEQFF

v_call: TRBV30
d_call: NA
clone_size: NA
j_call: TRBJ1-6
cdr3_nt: TGTGCCTGGAGTGTACAGAGGGAAAATTCACCCCTCCACTTT
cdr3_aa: CAWSVQRENSPLHF

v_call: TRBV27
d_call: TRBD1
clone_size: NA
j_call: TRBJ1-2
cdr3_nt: TGTGCCAGCAGTTTACGTCGGGACAGGGCAGGGTATGGCTACACCTTC
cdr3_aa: CASSLRRDRAGYGYTF

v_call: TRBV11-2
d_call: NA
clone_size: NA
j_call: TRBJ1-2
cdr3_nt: TGTGCCAGCAGCTTAGTGGGGGGGCCCTATGGCTACACCTTC
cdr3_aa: CASSLVGGPYGYTF

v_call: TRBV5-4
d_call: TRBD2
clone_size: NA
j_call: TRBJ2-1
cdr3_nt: TGTGCCAGCAGCTACGGGACCACGGGGGGTGAGCAGTTCTTC
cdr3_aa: CASSYGTTGGEQFF

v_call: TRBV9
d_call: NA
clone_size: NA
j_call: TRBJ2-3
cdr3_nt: TGTGCCAGCAGCGTCGGCAGTCTAACGGATACGCAGTATTTT
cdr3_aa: CASSVGSLTDTQYF

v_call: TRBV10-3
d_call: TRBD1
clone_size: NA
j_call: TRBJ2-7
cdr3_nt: TGTGCCATCAGCAGACAGGGGGGGTACGAGCAGTACTTC
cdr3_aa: CAISRQGGYEQYF

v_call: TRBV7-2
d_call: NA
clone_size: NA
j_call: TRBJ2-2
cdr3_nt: TGTGCCAGCAGCTTAGATTTTCAACAAGTTTCTGCCGGGGAGCTGTTTTTT
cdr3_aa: CASSLDFQQVSAGELFF

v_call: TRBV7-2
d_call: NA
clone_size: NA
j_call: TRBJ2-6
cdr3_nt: TGTGCCAGCAGCTTAAGAACTGTCGACTCTGGGGCCAACGTCCTGACTTTC
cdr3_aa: CASSLRTVDSGANVLTF

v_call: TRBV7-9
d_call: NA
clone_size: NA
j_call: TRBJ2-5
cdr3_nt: TGTGCCAGCAGCCCATGGACAGAGAAAGAGACCCAGTACTTC
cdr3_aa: CASSPWTEKETQYF

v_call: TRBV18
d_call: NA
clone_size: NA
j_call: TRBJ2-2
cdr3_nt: TGTGCCAGCTCACCAAGGGCGGCCGGGGAGCTGTTTTTT
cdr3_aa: CASSPRAAGELFF

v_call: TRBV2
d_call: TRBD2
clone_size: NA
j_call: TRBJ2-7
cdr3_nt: TGTGCCAGCAGAGCTTCTGCGGGACTAGCGGACTACGAGCAGTACTTC
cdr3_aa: CASRASAGLADYEQYF

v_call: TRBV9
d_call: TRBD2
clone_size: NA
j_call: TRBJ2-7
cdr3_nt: TGTGCCAGCAGCGTAGGGGGACTAGCGGGAGTTGAGCAGTACTTC
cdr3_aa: CASSVGGLAGVEQYF

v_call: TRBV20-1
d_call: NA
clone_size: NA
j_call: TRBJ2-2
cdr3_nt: TGCAGTGCTCCCCACACCGGGGAGCTGTTTTTT
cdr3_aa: CSAPHTGELFF

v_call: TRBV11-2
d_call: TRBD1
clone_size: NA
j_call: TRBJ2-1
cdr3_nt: TGTGCCAGCAGCCCGCGGACAGGGTACGATGAGCAGTTCTTC
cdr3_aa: CASSPRTGYDEQFF

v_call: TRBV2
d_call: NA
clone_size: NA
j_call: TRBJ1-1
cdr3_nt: TGTGCCAGCAAGGACAGCTCGAACACTGAAGCTTTCTTT
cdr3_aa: CASKDSSNTEAFF